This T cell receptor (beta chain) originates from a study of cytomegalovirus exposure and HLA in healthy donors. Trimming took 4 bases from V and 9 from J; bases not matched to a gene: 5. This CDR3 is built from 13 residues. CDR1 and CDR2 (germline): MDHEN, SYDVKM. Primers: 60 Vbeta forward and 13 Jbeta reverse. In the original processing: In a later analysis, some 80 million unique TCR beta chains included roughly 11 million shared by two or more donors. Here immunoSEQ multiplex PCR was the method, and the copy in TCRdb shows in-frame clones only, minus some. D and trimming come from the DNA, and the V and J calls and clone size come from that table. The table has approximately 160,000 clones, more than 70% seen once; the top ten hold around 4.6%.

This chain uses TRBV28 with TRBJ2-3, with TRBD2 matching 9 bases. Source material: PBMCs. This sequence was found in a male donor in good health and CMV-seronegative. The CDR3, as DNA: TGTGCCAGCAGTTCGCAACTAGCGGGCACGCAGTATTTT. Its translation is CASSSQLAGTQYF.